Below, one T cell receptor (beta chain) is given with its context. Its cognate antigen is unknown. The CDR3 sequence is 15 residues long. V lost 2 bases and J lost 4, with 12 bases in between. From germline, CDR1 is SGHNT and CDR2 YENEEA. This record comes from a study of Ad26.COV2.S vaccination and SARS-CoV-2 variants. Study summary: In the study, Ad26.COV2.S was injected intramuscularly once, or twice 56 days apart. Study outcomes and limitations: Vaccinees displayed broader spike-specific TCR repertoires than placebo recipients. Recipients of vaccine and of placebo showed similar breadth of their non-spike TCR repertoires.

Libraries were prepared by immunoSEQ multiplex PCR; TCRdb keeps only in-frame clonotypes and omits some of them. The profile shows under 550,000 clones, approximately 88% of them singletons. Treatment reported: 15 to 20 received Ad26.COV2.S at low or high dose, single or two shots; about 5 received placebo; per-sample allocation not given. The samples were gathered on day 63 after the first injection of vaccine or placebo. Here the sequenced sample was peripheral blood, taken in a trial of Ad26.COV2.S vaccine versus placebo. The V and J genes are TRBV11-3 and TRBJ2-1; D may match TRBD1 or TRBD2 (5 bases each). The sequence came from a person aged 18-60 years who received the Ad26.COV2.S COVID-19 vaccine or a placebo. CDR3 protein: CASSLSGTVYNEQFF. In DNA form, the CDR3 reads TGTGCCAGCAGCTTATCCGGGACCGTGTACAATGAGCAGTTCTTC.